Below are 10 T cell receptor beta chains sequenced from a single sample in a study of response to subunit inactivated influenza vaccine. TCRdb redid the calling of the RT-PCR reads with MiXCR, one entry per CDR3 protein. The sample has 530,000 or so distinct CDR3 sequences, 12% to 15% seen once. Material: PBMCs from blood, obtained 11 to 12 days after vaccination. All receptors come from a man between 45 and 60 years old who received an inactivated influenza vaccine.

This clonotype has just a few counts. The V gene is TRBV9, the J gene TRBJ2-1; D not resolved. The length of the CDR3 is 13 residues. CDR1 is SGDLS and CDR2 is YYNGEE in the germline V gene. Trimming took off 4 bases at V and 6 bases at J, with 11 bases between the two ends. The CDR3 nucleotides are TGTGCCAGCAGCCCTCGGACGGGCAATGAGCAGTTCTTC. Translation: CASSPRTGNEQFF.

A few counts support this clonotype. The rearrangement links TRBV12-3 or TRBV12-4 to TRBJ1-6; TRBD1 matches 8 bases. V gave up 6 bases and J gave up 10 bases; unmatched junction bases: 11. The CDR3 runs 15 residues. Written as DNA, the CDR3 is TGTGCCAGCAGACCCGGACAGGGAGGAGGGTCACCCCTCCACTTT. Encoded protein: CASRPGQGGGSPLHF.

In its sample, this clonotype was seen a few times. The chain has TRBV10-3 and TRBJ1-1; 7 nucleotides align to TRBD1. V trimming: 7 bases; J trimming: 1 base; junction bases outside the gene matches: 12. Germline V lookup: CDR1 ENHRY, CDR2 SYGVKD. This CDR3 contains 16 residues. CDR3 nucleotide sequence: TGTGCCATCACCACGAACAACAGGGGCCAGAACACTGAAGCTTTCTTT. This sequence encodes CAITTNNRGQNTEAFF.

V gene TRBV6-5 combines with J gene TRBJ2-4; D perhaps matches TRBD1 (5 bases). Germline values: CDR1 MNHEY, CDR2 SVGAGI. CDR3 size: 16 residues. The ends were cut back, 0 bases at V and 0 bases at J, with 9 bases in the middle. DNA for the CDR3: TGTGCCAGCAGTTACTCGGGGCAGGTAGCCAAAAACATTCAGTACTTC. Translating gives CASSYSGQVAKNIQYF.

This clonotype was observed a handful of times. This chain joins TRBV4-1 and TRBJ1-1; D perhaps matches TRBD1 (5 bases). In germline, CDR1 is MGHRA, CDR2 YSYEKL. This CDR3 has 14 amino acids. Deletions cut 4 bases from V and 7 bases from J, with 16 bases between. The CDR3 coding sequence is TGCGCCAGCAGCCTACGGACGGGAACAGGTGAAGCTTTCTTT. The encoded protein is CASSLRTGTGEAFF.

The chain has TRBV5-1 and TRBJ2-1, with D tentatively TRBD2 (7 bases). V lost 7 bases and J 7 bases, leaving 18 bases between the germline ends. Germline V gene lookup returns CDR1 SGHRS and CDR2 YFSETQ. The CDR3 covers 14 residues. CDR3 bases: TGCGCCAGCCGAGGGGGGGATCTCCCGAATGAGCAGTTCTTC. Amino acids: CASRGGDLPNEQFF.

This clonotype was counted a few times. The chain links TRBV12-3 or TRBV12-4 to TRBJ2-1, with 14 bases identical to TRBD2. Germline trimming cut 5 bases from V and 7 bases from J; bases unmatched to any gene: 13. CDR3 length: 18 residues. DNA of the CDR3: TGTGCCAGCAGTCCTGGGACTAGCGGGAGAATCGGCGGGAATGAGCAGTTCTTC. Translated, it gives CASSPGTSGRIGGNEQFF.

V and J are TRBV30 and TRBJ2-1, with 10 bases lining up with TRBD2. The junction had 5 bases not matched to a gene; V was cut back by 2 bases and J by 13 bases. This CDR3 is 12 amino acids long. Germline assignment: CDR1 GTSNPN and CDR2 SVGIG (reference sequence). The CDR3 coding sequence is TGTGCCTGGAGTTTCAGCGGGGGGGCTCAGTTCTTC. Translated: CAWSFSGGAQFF.

The rearrangement links TRBV12-3 or TRBV12-4 to TRBJ2-5; weak D call: TRBD2 (5 bases). The V end was cut by 7 bases, the J end by 4 bases, with 16 bases between. There are 14 residues in the CDR3. The CDR3 DNA reads as TGTGCCAGCACCGCCCTGGAGGTAGGAGAGACCCAGTACTTC. It specifies CASTALEVGETQYF.

This clonotype was seen more than once but under ten times. This chain joins TRBV12-3 or TRBV12-4 and TRBJ2-3, with TRBD1 matching 12 bases. V lost 6 bases to trimming and J lost 5 bases; unmatched junction nucleotides: 6. The length of the CDR3 is 15 residues. CDR3 sequence reads: CASRRGQGAIDTQYF. The CDR3 DNA follows: TGTGCCAGCAGGAGGGGACAGGGGGCTATAGATACGCAGTATTTT.